One sample yielded the 25 T cell receptor beta chains listed below, sequenced in a study of neoadjuvant anti-PD-1 for oral cavity cancer. Assay: immunoSEQ multiplex PCR; the TCRdb copy retains only in-frame clones and omits some. The sample includes about 6,600 clones, 60% seen only once; the top ten take roughly 6.3%. Sequenced material: tumor tissue, taken before nivolumab (anti-PD-1) treatment. These TCRs come from a person aged 35-79 years with oral cavity squamous cell carcinoma.

The V call is TRBV28, the J call TRBJ1-2, with 7 bases matching TRBD1. This CDR3 comprises 14 residues. The germline V gene encodes CDR1 MDHEN and CDR2 SYDVKM. With V trimmed by 6 bases and J by 3 bases, 7 bases remained unmatched. Here the CDR3 DNA reads TGTGCCAGCAGCTCAGGGGGGTATGACTATGGCTACACCTTC. Its protein product is CASSSGGYDYGYTF.

This chain joins TRBV27 and TRBJ2-7; D is undetermined. Germline CDR1 and CDR2: MNHEY and SMNVEV (reference sequence). The V gene lost 3 bases and the J gene lost 1 base, with 7 bases spanning the gap. CDR3 length: 13 residues. The CDR3 region is CASSFSSSYEQYF. The CDR3 DNA sequence: TGTGCCAGCAGTTTCAGTAGTTCCTACGAGCAGTACTTC.

This clone appeared a few times. This chain uses TRBV12-5 with TRBJ2-7; D is perhaps TRBD2 (6 bases). V lost 0 bases and J 3 bases, leaving 6 bases between the germline ends. The CDR3 has 13 amino acids. The V gene's germline CDR1 is LGHNT and CDR2 FRNRAP. Here the CDR3 reads CASGLVGSYEQYF. The CDR3, as DNA: TGTGCTAGTGGTTTGGTCGGGAGCTACGAGCAGTACTTC.

This clone was seen once. The chain uses TRBV5-6 and TRBJ1-2; D gene uncertain. The germline CDR1 and CDR2 sequences are SGHDT and YYEEEE. The CDR3 extends over 14 amino acids. V was shortened by 0 bases and J by 3 bases, with 9 bases between the two germline ends. CDR3 residues: CASSLAGGYYGYTF. The CDR3 DNA sequence: TGTGCCAGCAGCTTGGCGGGCGGATACTATGGCTACACCTTC.

The J gene is TRBJ1-6, the V gene TRBV7-9; D not certain. The CDR3 extends over 15 amino acids. V lost 1 base, J lost 5 bases, and 9 bases lay in between. Germline V gives CDR1 SEHNR, CDR2 FQNEAQ (reference sequence). The CDR3: CASSLVGINNSPLHF. CDR3 in DNA: TGTGCCAGCAGCTTAGTGGGAATCAATAATTCACCCCTCCACTTT.

This clone was recorded a few times. This chain links TRBV6-1 with TRBJ2-7, with a tentative D call TRBD2 (5 bases). The ends were cut back, 6 bases at V and 2 bases at J, with 17 bases in the middle. This CDR3 spans 15 amino acids. Germline V gives CDR1 MNHNS, CDR2 SASEGT. Written as DNA, the CDR3 is TGTGCCAGCAGCCAGGAGAGGGTTCCGACCTACGAGCAGTACTTC. Protein: CASSQERVPTYEQYF.

The chain joins TRBV6-5 to TRBJ1-1; no definite D call. The V end was cut by 8 bases, the J end by 2 bases, with 12 bases between. This CDR3 has 13 residues. The germline V gene encodes CDR1 MNHEY and CDR2 SVGAGI. In nucleotides, the CDR3 is TGTGCCAGCCGGAAGGAAGTAAACACTGAAGCTTTCTTT. This encodes CASRKEVNTEAFF.

V is TRBV2 and J is TRBJ1-2; 9 bases align to TRBD1. CDR1 is SNHLY, CDR2 FYNNEI, per germline. The trim removed 10 bases at V and 4 bases at J, leaving 7 bases unmatched. The CDR3 runs to 13 residues. The CDR3 sequence: CATRQGDFYGYTF. CDR3 in DNA: TGTGCCACCCGACAGGGGGACTTCTATGGCTACACCTTC.

This clone showed up just a few times. This rearrangement joins TRBV6-1 to TRBJ1-2, with D possibly being TRBD1 (5 bases). The germline V gene has CDR1 MNHNS and CDR2 SASEGT. V was cut by 2 bases and J by 6 bases, with 22 bases left in between. This CDR3 spans 17 amino acids. The CDR3 region has the DNA TGTGCCAGCAGTGAAAATCCGTGGAAAGACAGTTGGGATGGCTACACCTTC. Encoded protein: CASSENPWKDSWDGYTF.

There are a few counts of this clone. The chain joins TRBV19 to TRBJ2-1, with D possibly being TRBD1 (6 bases). Germline V gene sequence: CDR1 LNHDA, CDR2 SQIVND (reference sequence). The V gene lost 8 bases and the J gene lost 8 bases, with 16 bases spanning the gap. This CDR3 region has 13 residues. The CDR3 region is CASQQGLYHEQFF. The CDR3 DNA follows: TGTGCCAGTCAGCAGGGGTTGTATCATGAGCAGTTCTTC.

This clone was recorded once. The rearrangement links TRBV9 to TRBJ2-6; D gene uncertain. With 5 bases removed from V and 1 base from J, the gap between germline ends came to 7 bases. The CDR3 is 14 amino acids. Germline V CDR1 and CDR2: SGDLS, YYNGEE. The CDR3 nucleotides read TGTGCCAGCAGTGGGAATTCTGGGGCCAACGTCCTGACTTTC. Residues: CASSGNSGANVLTF. Variable domain in full (rest from reference TRBV9 and TRBJ2-6): DSGVTQTPKHLITATGQRVTLRCSPRSGDLSVYWYQQSLDQGLQFLIQYYNGEERAKGNILERFSAQQFPDLHSELNLSSLELGDSALYFCASSGNSGANVLTFGAGSRLTVL.

The chain combines TRBV5-1 with TRBJ1-4; D ambiguous. Between the trimmed V and J ends, which lost 4 bases and 4 bases, there was a span of 17 bases. Germline CDR1 reads SGHRS; CDR2 reads YFSETQ. The CDR3 is made up of 16 amino acids. The CDR3 spells CASSASAEIHNEKLFF. The CDR3 region has the DNA TGCGCCAGCAGCGCCTCCGCAGAGATTCATAATGAAAAACTGTTTTTT.

This chain uses TRBV6-5 with TRBJ2-6, with D perhaps assigned TRBD1 or TRBD2 (5 bases each). The germline V gene has CDR1 MNHEY and CDR2 SVGAGI. The germline V and J ends were trimmed by 5 bases and 2 bases, with 10 bases remaining between them. This CDR3 has 15 amino acids. In DNA, the CDR3 is TGTGCCAGCAGTGGGGCGGGTCCTGGGGCCAACGTCCTGACTTTC. As protein: CASSGAGPGANVLTF.

The V gene is TRBV6-1, the J gene TRBJ2-7, with 11 bases identical to TRBD1. This CDR3 is 14 amino acids long. Germline V gene lookup returns CDR1 MNHNS and CDR2 SASEGT. V lost 6 bases, J lost 4 bases, and 5 bases stayed unmatched. CDR3 residues: CASRGTGGRYEQYF. The CDR3 coding sequence is TGTGCCAGCAGGGGGACAGGGGGGAGGTACGAGCAGTACTTC.

In DNA form, the CDR3 reads TGCGCCAGCAGCGCCTCCAGGACTTTCAGCTCCTACAATGAGCAGTTCTTC. Protein product: CASSASRTFSSYNEQFF. The rearrangement joins TRBV10-1 to TRBJ2-1; a possible D gene is TRBD2 (5 bases). Looked up from germline, CDR1 is WNHNN and CDR2 is SYGVQD (reference sequence). The CDR3 consists of 17 residues. Trimming took off 6 bases at V and 0 bases at J, with 18 bases between the two ends.

V gene TRBV20-1 combines with J gene TRBJ1-1; D call uncertain. The V gene lost 3 bases and the J gene lost 5 bases, with 7 bases spanning the gap. This CDR3 region has 11 residues. The germline V gene encodes CDR1 DFQATT and CDR2 SNEGSKA (reference sequence). CDR3 in DNA: TGCAGTGCTAGTTTCGGAACTGAAGCTTTCTTT. The encoded protein is CSASFGTEAFF.

The table lists this clone with a few counts. The CDR3 here is CASSFSYEQYF. The CDR3 coding sequence is TGTGCCAGCAGCTTCTCCTACGAGCAGTACTTC. The chain couples TRBV7-8 to TRBJ2-7; D not resolved. Per germline, CDR1 SGHVS and CDR2 FQNEAQ. The CDR3 covers 11 residues. V was trimmed by 3 bases and J by 0 bases, leaving 0 bases between them. Supplemented by reference TRBV7-8 and TRBJ2-7, the full variable domain reads GAGVSQSPRYKVAKRGQDVALRCDPISGHVSLFWYQQALGQGPEFLTYFQNEAQLDKSGLPSDRFFAERPEGSVSTLKIQRTQQEDSAVYLCASSFSYEQYFGPGTRLTVT.

The CDR3 DNA sequence: TGTGCTAGTGGTACAGGGATTTTTATGAACACTGAAGCTTTCTTT. Translated, it gives CASGTGIFMNTEAFF. The rearrangement joins TRBV12-5 to TRBJ1-1; TRBD1 is a possible D gene (6 bases). CDR1 is LGHNT, CDR2 FRNRAP, per germline. The CDR3 covers 15 residues. Trimming removed 5 bases from V and 0 bases from J, with 13 bases in between.

The chain carries TRBV2 and TRBJ1-2; 7 bases fit TRBD1. Germline assignment: CDR1 SNHLY and CDR2 FYNNEI. The CDR3 contains 13 residues. J gave up 4 bases and V 6 bases, and 5 bases lay outside the gene matches. In nucleotides, the CDR3 is TGTGCCAGCAGCAAAGGGACAGTCTATGGCTACACCTTC. Protein sequence: CASSKGTVYGYTF.

CDR3 protein: CATSRRPGEDTQYF. As DNA, the CDR3 is TGTGCCACCAGCAGACGCCCAGGGGAGGATACGCAGTATTTT. The chain has TRBV15 and TRBJ2-3, with D tentatively TRBD1 (6 bases). V dropped 2 bases and J dropped 6 bases, with 12 bases sitting between them. Germline assignment: CDR1 LNHNV and CDR2 YYDKDF (reference sequence). This CDR3 is built from 14 residues.

By proportion, this clone is large. This chain links TRBV13 with TRBJ1-6; D is perhaps TRBD1 (5 bases). V lost 4 bases and J lost 0, with 13 bases in between. Per germline, CDR1 PRHDT and CDR2 FYEKMQ (reference sequence). The CDR3 runs 17 residues. DNA for the CDR3: TGTGCCAGCAGCTCACTACGGGGGAGCTCCTATAATTCACCCCTCCACTTT. This gives the protein CASSSLRGSSYNSPLHF.

This chain joins TRBV28 and TRBJ2-4; D is tentatively TRBD1 or TRBD2 (5 bases each). The CDR3 runs to 16 residues. The germline V gene has CDR1 MDHEN and CDR2 SYDVKM. The V gene lost 5 bases and the J gene lost 0 bases, with 14 bases spanning the gap. The CDR3 loop reads CASSGSGGVAKNIQYF. CDR3 bases: TGTGCCAGCAGTGGTTCTGGGGGAGTAGCCAAAAACATTCAGTACTTC.

The chain has TRBV18 and TRBJ1-2; 9 nucleotides match TRBD1. V trimming: 3 bases; J trimming: 8 bases; junction bases outside the gene matches: 10. Germline-derived CDR1 and CDR2 are KGHSH and LQKENI. The CDR3 contains 15 residues. The CDR3 here is CASSPTGDRASGYTF. CDR3 DNA: TGTGCCAGCTCACCTACCGGGGACAGGGCAAGCGGCTACACCTTC.

This chain uses TRBV18 with TRBJ2-5; 7 bases align to TRBD2. The CDR3 is 14 residues long. V was pared by 3 bases and J by 3 bases, with 4 bases of the junction left unmatched. Germline values: CDR1 KGHSH, CDR2 LQKENI. The CDR3 sequence is CASSPRLAEETQYF. The CDR3 DNA reads as TGTGCCAGCTCACCGCGCCTAGCGGAAGAGACCCAGTACTTC.

The chain carries TRBV6-4 and TRBJ2-3, with no clear D. The germline CDR1 and CDR2 sequences are MRHNA and SNTAGT. V was pared by 5 bases and J by 6 bases, with 15 bases between. This CDR3 is 14 amino acids long. This CDR3 is CASSLDAAGDTQYF. The CDR3 DNA reads as TGTGCCAGCAGTCTGGATGCAGCCGGGGATACGCAGTATTTT.